This record looks at one TCR beta chain sequence and its context. MiXCR, run by TCRdb on the RT-PCR reads, gives a single entry per CDR3 protein. Here the sample spans some 480,000 distinct CDR3 sequences, 10% to 11% being singletons. This sample was included in a study of response to subunit inactivated influenza vaccine. This clonotype was obtained from a man aged 50-60 years who received an inactivated influenza vaccine. Material: PBMCs from blood, obtained 40 to 50 days after vaccination.

The CDR3, as DNA: TGTGCCAGCAGCCAATGGGTCCAAGAGACCCAGTACTTC. It is translated as CASSQWVQETQYF. The V and J genes are TRBV12-3 or TRBV12-4 and TRBJ2-5; D gene unclear. Between the trimmed V and J ends, which lost 6 bases and 1 base, there was a span of 9 bases. The CDR3 has 13 amino acids.